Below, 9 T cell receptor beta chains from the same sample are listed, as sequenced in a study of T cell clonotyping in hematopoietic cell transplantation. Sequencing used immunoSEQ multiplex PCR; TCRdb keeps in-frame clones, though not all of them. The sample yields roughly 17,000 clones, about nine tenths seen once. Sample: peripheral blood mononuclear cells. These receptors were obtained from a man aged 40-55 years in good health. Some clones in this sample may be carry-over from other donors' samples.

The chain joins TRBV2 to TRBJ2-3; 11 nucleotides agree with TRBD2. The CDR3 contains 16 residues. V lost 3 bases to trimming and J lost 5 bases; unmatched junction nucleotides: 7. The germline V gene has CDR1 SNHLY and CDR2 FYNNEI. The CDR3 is CASSEDSGGAGDTQYF. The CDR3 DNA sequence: TGTGCCAGCAGTGAGGATAGCGGGGGGGCGGGAGATACGCAGTATTTT.

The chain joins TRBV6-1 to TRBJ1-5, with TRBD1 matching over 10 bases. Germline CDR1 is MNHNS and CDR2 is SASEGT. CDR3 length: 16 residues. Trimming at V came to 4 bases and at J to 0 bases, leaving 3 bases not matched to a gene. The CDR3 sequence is CASSGQGAYSNQPQHF. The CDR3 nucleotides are TGTGCCAGCAGTGGACAGGGGGCTTATAGCAATCAGCCCCAGCATTTT.

CDR3 DNA sequence: TGCGCCAGCAGCCAAGATCCCCCCCTCGGGGCCAACGTCCTGACTTTC. Its translation is CASSQDPPLGANVLTF. The chain joins TRBV4-1 to TRBJ2-6; D is unclear. The ends were cut back, 0 bases at V and 4 bases at J, with 10 bases in the middle. There are 16 residues in the CDR3. Per the germline V gene, CDR1 is MGHRA and CDR2 is YSYEKL.

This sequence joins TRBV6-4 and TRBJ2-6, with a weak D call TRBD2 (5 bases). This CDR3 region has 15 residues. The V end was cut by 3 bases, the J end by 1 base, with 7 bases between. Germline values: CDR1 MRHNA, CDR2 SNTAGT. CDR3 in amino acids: CASSERGSGANVLTF. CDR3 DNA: TGTGCCAGCAGTGAACGAGGGTCTGGGGCCAACGTCCTGACTTTC.

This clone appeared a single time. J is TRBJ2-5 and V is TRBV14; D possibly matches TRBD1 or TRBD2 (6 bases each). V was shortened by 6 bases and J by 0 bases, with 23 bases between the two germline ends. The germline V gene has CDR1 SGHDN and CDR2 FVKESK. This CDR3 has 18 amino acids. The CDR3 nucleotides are TGTGCCAGCAGTTTGGGGGGCAGGGGCCTCCGTGACCAAGAGACCCAGTACTTC. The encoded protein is CASSLGGRGLRDQETQYF.

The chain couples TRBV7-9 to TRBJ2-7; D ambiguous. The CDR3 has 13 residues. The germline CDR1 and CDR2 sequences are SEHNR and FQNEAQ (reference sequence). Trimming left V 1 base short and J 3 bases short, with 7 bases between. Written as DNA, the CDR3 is TGTGCCAGCAGCTTAGGACCTATCTACGAGCAGTACTTC. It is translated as CASSLGPIYEQYF.

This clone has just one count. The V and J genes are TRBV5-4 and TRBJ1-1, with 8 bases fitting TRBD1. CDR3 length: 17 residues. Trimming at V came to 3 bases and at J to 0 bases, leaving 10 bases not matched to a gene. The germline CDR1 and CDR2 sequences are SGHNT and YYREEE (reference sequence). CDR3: CASSSWTGSAVNTEAFF. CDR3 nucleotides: TGTGCCAGCAGCTCCTGGACAGGGAGCGCCGTGAACACTGAAGCTTTCTTT.

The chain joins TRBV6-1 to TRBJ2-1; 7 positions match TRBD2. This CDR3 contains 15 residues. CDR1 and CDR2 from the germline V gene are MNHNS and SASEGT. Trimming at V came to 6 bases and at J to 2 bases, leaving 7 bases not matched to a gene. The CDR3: CASSETSDPYNEQFF. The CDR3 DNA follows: TGTGCCAGCAGCGAAACTAGCGATCCCTACAATGAGCAGTTCTTC.

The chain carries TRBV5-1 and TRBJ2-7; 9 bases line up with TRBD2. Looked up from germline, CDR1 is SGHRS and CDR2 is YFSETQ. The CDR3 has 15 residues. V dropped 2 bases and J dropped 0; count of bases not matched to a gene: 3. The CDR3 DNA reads TGCGCCAGCAGCTTTAGCGGGAGTCGCTCCTACGAGCAGTACTTC. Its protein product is CASSFSGSRSYEQYF. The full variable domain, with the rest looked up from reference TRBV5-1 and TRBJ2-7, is KAGVTQTPRYLIKTRGQQVTLSCSPISGHRSVSWYQQTPGQGLQFLFEYFSETQRNKGNFPGRFSGRQFSNSRSEMNVSTLELGDSALYLCASSFSGSRSYEQYFGPGTRLTVT.